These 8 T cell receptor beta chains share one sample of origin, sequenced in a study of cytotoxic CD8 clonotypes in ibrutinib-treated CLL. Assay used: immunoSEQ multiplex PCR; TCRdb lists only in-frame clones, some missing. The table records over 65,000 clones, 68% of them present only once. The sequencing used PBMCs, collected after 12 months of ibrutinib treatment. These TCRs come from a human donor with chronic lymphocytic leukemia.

The CDR3: CSVEPSGTQETQYF. For the CDR3, the DNA is TGCAGCGTTGAACCTAGCGGAACCCAAGAGACCCAGTACTTC. The chain links TRBV29-1 to TRBJ2-5; 7 bases agree with TRBD2. CDR1 and CDR2 (germline): SQVTM, ANQGSEA. The CDR3 sequence is 14 residues long. Unmatched junction bases numbered 4, after V lost 2 bases and J lost 1 base. Combining the CDR3 with reference TRBV29-1 and TRBJ2-5 gives the whole variable domain SAVISQKPSRDICQRGTSLTIQCQVDSQVTMMFWYRQQPGQSLTLIATANQGSEATYESGFVIDKFPISRPNLTFSTLTVSNMSPEDSSIYLCSVEPSGTQETQYFGPGTRLLVL.

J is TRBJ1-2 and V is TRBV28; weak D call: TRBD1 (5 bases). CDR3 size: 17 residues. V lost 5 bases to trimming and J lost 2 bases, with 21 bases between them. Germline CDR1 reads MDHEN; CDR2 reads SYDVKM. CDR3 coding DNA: TGTGCCAGCAGTCCCCGGGGGTTATTAAGTGTAAACTATGGCTACACCTTC. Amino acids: CASSPRGLLSVNYGYTF.

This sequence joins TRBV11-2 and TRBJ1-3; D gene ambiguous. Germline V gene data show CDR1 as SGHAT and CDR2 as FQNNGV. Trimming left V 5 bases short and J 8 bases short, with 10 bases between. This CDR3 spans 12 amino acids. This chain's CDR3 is CASSLTMDTIYF. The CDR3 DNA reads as TGTGCCAGCAGCCTGACCATGGACACCATATATTTT.

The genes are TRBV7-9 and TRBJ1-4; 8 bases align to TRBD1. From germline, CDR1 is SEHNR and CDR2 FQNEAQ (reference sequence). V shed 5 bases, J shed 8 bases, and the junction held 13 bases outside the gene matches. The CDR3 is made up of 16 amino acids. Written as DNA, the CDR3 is TGTGCCAGCAGCCCTCAACCGCACAGGGGGGGCGAAAAACTGTTTTTT. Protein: CASSPQPHRGGEKLFF.

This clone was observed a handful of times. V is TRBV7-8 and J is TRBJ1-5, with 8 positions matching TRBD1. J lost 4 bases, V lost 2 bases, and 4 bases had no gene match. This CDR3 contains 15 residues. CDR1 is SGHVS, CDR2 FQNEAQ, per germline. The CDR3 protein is CASSLMRDRNQPQHF. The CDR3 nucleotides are TGTGCCAGCAGCTTAATGAGGGACAGGAATCAGCCCCAGCATTTT.

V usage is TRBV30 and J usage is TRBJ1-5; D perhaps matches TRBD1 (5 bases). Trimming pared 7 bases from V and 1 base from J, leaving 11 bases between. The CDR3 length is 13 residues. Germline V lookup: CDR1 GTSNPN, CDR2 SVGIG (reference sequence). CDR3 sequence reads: CALQELSNQPQHF. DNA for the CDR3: TGTGCCTTACAGGAGTTAAGCAATCAGCCCCAGCATTTT.

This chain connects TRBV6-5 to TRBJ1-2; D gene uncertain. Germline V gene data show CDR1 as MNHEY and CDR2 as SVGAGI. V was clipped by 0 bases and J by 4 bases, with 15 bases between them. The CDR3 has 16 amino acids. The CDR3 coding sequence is TGTGCCAGCAGTTACTCGGTTCAGCTCGTCGGCTATGGCTACACCTTC. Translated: CASSYSVQLVGYGYTF.

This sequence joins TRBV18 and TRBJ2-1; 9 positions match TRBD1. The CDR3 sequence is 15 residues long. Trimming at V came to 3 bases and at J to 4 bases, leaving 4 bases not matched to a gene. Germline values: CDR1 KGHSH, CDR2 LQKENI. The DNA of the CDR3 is TGTGCCAGCTCACCGCCGGGACAGGGTTACAATGAGCAGTTCTTC. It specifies CASSPPGQGYNEQFF.